This T cell receptor beta chain was profiled in a study of T-cell memory formation after mild COVID-19. Study-wide points: Whether second-wave clones peaking at day 37 were SARS-CoV-2 specific went unconfirmed. Detection of some responders pre-infection suggested pre-existing cross-reactive memory T cells participated. Day 15 to 85 contractors were CD4/CD8 balanced; later expanders leaned CD4+.

The TCR alpha and TCR beta cDNA libraries, bearing sample barcodes and UMIs, were generated by 5'RACE using constant-segment primers. TCRdb recomputed calls from the 5' RACE reads with MiXCR, one row per CDR3 protein. The data hold 250,000 to 300,000 distinct CDR3 sequences, with over 15% observed a single time. Remarks on this clonotype: The target antigen is unknown.

The germline V and J ends were trimmed by 6 bases and 4 bases, with 13 bases remaining between them. This CDR3 contains 13 residues. Germline CDR1 SQVTM, CDR2 ANQGSEA. This TCR came from a man in his late teens or twenties who had mild COVID-19 (a few samples of this study predate the infection). Cell type and time point are not known. Sequenced material: PBMCs or a T cell subset sorted from them (not recorded which). The chain joins TRBV29-1 to TRBJ2-1, with TRBD1 as a possible D gene (6 bases). Written as DNA, the CDR3 is TGCAGCGTAGTAACGACAGGATACAATGAGCAGTTCTTC. Its translation is CSVVTTGYNEQFF.